This entry features one TCR beta chain sequence. Its antigen is not identified. Germline V gene data show CDR1 as SGHTA and CDR2 as FQGNSA. The V end lost 5 bases, the J end lost 3 bases, and 5 bases lay between the germline ends. CDR3 length: 12 residues. All available leukocytes, rather than a set cell count, yielded the blood DNA. The data belong to a study of human thymus T cells. Study-level points and caveats: Thymic and blood repertoires appeared to show biased V and J gene usage.

Some clones are missing from TCRdb's copy, which holds only in-frame ones; the method was immunoSEQ multiplex PCR. The sample holds more than 50,000 clones, about 93% seen once. The gene calls are TRBV7-2 and TRBJ2-1, with unresolved D. Sequencing was performed on blood. The receptor comes from a boy under three years old with a congenital heart defect but otherwise immunologically healthy. CDR3 loop: CASSPSYNEQFF. DNA of the CDR3: TGTGCCAGCAGCCCTAGCTACAATGAGCAGTTCTTC.